Described below is a single T cell receptor (beta chain) sequence and its context. Its antigen is not identified. The assay was immunoSEQ multiplex PCR, and TCRdb's table has in-frame clones only and misses some. This table has 60,000 to 75,000 clones, around 90% appearing once. The record originates from a study of OX40 agonist ivuxolimab in advanced cancers. General observations from the study: Both blood CD4+ and CD8+ T cells showed clonal growth by week 6 at 0.1 to 3.0 mg/kg.

V was clipped by 6 bases and J by 4 bases; unmatched bases: 8. Germline V gene data show CDR1 as MNHEY and CDR2 as SVGAGI. This CDR3 region has 14 residues. Source: CD4+ or CD8+ T cells sorted from blood, taken in a trial of the OX40 agonist ivuxolimab. The chain carries TRBV6-5 and TRBJ1-2; 7 bases are shared with TRBD1. This receptor was taken from an adult with an advanced solid tumor such as melanoma, head and neck, liver or kidney cancer. The CDR3: CASSYTTGRYGYTF. The DNA for the CDR3 is TGTGCCAGCAGCTATACGACAGGGCGCTATGGCTACACCTTC.